This TCR beta chain was recorded in a study of T cell responses to AZD1222 COVID-19 vaccine. From germline, CDR1 is KGHSH and CDR2 LQKENI. V was clipped by 10 bases and J by 1 base; unmatched bases: 12. This CDR3 has 15 amino acids. Profiling relied on immunoSEQ multiplex PCR, and the TCRdb table lists in-frame clones only, not all of them. The table has 150,000 to 200,000 clones, roughly 92% seen once. The receptor was derived from an adult who received the AZD1222 COVID-19 vaccine. The material sequenced was peripheral blood, taken 28 days after the second AZD1222 dose. V and J are TRBV18 and TRBJ2-7; TRBD1 aligns across 8 bases. CDR3 DNA sequence: TGTGCCACCCGCGGTAAGGGACAGGCATCCTACGAGCAGTACTTC. This encodes CATRGKGQASYEQYF.